Presented here are 6 T cell receptor beta chains from one specimen sequenced in a study of radiation and T cells in renal cell carcinoma. Treatment specified: 15 Gy SBRT to primary tumor, nephrectomy 4 weeks later. Produced via immunoSEQ multiplex PCR; TCRdb's table is partial and in-frame only. Of about 18,000 clones in the sample, around 50% were seen once. The sample in question was tumor tissue, obtained from a patient whose treatment included radiotherapy and nephrectomy. The source of these receptors is a man between 45 and 60 years old with renal cell carcinoma.

The chain combines TRBV9 with TRBJ2-5; 9 bases fit TRBD1. The germline gives CDR1 SGDLS, CDR2 YYNGEE. J was trimmed by 7 bases and V by 2 bases; bases with no gene match: 18. This CDR3 contains 18 residues. CDR3 nucleotide sequence: TGTGCCAGCAGCGTCACGGACAACGCTTGGACAGGGGATGGGACCCAGTACTTC. Its protein product is CASSVTDNAWTGDGTQYF.

V gene TRBV5-1 combines with J gene TRBJ2-1, with D possibly TRBD2 on 6 matching bases. CDR3 length equals 15 residues. The germline gives CDR1 SGHRS, CDR2 YFSETQ. The V and J ends lost 0 bases and 0 bases respectively, with 7 bases between them. CDR3 sequence reads: CASSLVGSSYNEQFF. DNA for the CDR3: TGCGCCAGCAGCTTGGTCGGGAGCTCCTACAATGAGCAGTTCTTC.

The gene calls are TRBV29-1 and TRBJ1-2; perhaps TRBD1 as D (5 bases). The CDR3 contains 13 residues. Trimming stripped 5 bases from V and 3 bases from J, with 13 bases between. The germline CDR1 and CDR2 sequences are SQVTM and ANQGSEA. CDR3 bases: TGCAGCGTTCTTCAGGGCACAGACTATGGCTACACCTTC. It is translated as CSVLQGTDYGYTF.

The chain has TRBV13 and TRBJ2-5; TRBD1 might be the D (7 bases). V lost 4 bases, J lost 4 bases, and 10 bases lay in between. The CDR3 has 13 residues. CDR1 and CDR2 (germline): PRHDT, FYEKMQ (reference sequence). This CDR3 reads CASSYQGGETQYF. The CDR3 DNA follows: TGTGCCAGCAGCTATCAGGGGGGAGAGACCCAGTACTTC.

V and J are TRBV2 and TRBJ2-3; D possibly corresponds to TRBD2 (6 bases). The CDR3 contains 16 residues. Germline loops: CDR1 SNHLY, CDR2 FYNNEI. The ends were cut back, 6 bases at V and 3 bases at J, with 19 bases in the middle. The CDR3 DNA sequence: TGTGCCAGCAGGGCCACGGGACTCCAGTTGACAGATACGCAGTATTTT. Its protein product is CASRATGLQLTDTQYF.

The chain joins TRBV19 to TRBJ2-3; TRBD2 matches 15 bases. V trimming: 3 bases; J trimming: 2 bases; junction bases outside the gene matches: 12. This CDR3 has 20 residues. The germline V gene encodes CDR1 LNHDA and CDR2 SQIVND (reference sequence). CDR3 in amino acids: CASSILGLAGGPPDTDTQYF. Here the CDR3 DNA reads TGTGCCAGTAGTATCCTGGGACTAGCGGGGGGACCTCCGGACACAGATACGCAGTATTTT.